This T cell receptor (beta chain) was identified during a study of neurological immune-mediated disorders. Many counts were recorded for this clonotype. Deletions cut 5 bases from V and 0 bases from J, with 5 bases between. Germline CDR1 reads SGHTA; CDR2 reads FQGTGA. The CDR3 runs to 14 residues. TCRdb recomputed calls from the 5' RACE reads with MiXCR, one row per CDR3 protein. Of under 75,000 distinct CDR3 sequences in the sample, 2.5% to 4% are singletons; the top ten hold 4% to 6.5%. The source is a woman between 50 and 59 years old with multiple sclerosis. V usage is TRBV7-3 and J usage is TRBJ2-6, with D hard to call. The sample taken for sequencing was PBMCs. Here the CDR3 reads CASSPISGANVLTF. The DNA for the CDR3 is TGTGCCAGCAGCCCAATCTCTGGGGCCAACGTCCTGACTTTC.